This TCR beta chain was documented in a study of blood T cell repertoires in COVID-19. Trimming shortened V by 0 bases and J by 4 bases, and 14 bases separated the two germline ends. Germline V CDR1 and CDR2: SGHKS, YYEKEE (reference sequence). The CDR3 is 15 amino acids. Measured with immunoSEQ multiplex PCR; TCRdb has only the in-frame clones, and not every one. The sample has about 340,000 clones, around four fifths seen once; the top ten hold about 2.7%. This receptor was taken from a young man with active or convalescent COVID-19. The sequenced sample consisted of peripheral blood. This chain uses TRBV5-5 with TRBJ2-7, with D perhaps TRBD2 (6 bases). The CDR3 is CASSLGLAPQYEQYF. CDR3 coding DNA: TGTGCCAGCAGCTTGGGCCTAGCGCCACAATACGAGCAGTACTTC.